This note documents a single T cell receptor (beta chain) sequence. Its antigen is not identified. The data derive from a study of cytotoxic CD8 clonotypes in ibrutinib-treated CLL. Study background: Response material was collected after a median approximately 12 months of treatment, range 6 to 36.

Profiling relied on immunoSEQ multiplex PCR, and the TCRdb table lists in-frame clones only, not all of them. The sample comprises roughly 220,000 clones, around 70% of which are singletons, and 5.5% to 7% rests with the top ten. Whole-study results and caveats: With treatment, public clonotypes, which were uncommon, either contracted or remained stable. Sustained-remission patients were sampled at one set of times and progressing patients at different ones. Baseline clonality, above age-matched healthy donor levels, tracked circulating CD8+ T-cell counts.

This TCR derives from a human donor with chronic lymphocytic leukemia. Sequencing used PBMCs, obtained after 12 months of ibrutinib treatment.

CDR3 amino acids: CASSARGGAGETQYF. For the CDR3, the DNA is TGCGCCAGCAGCGCTCGCGGGGGGGCCGGGGAGACCCAGTACTTC. This rearrangement joins TRBV5-1 to TRBJ2-5; 9 nucleotides match TRBD2. The CDR3 runs 15 residues. Germline-derived CDR1 and CDR2 are SGHRS and YFSETQ. With V trimmed by 4 bases and J by 5 bases, 9 bases remained unmatched. Full variable domain (remainder filled in from reference TRBV5-1 and TRBJ2-5): KAGVTQTPRYLIKTRGQQVTLSCSPISGHRSVSWYQQTPGQGLQFLFEYFSETQRNKGNFPGRFSGRQFSNSRSEMNVSTLELGDSALYLCASSARGGAGETQYFGPGTRLLVL.